These 11 T cell receptor beta chains were sequenced from one sample in a study of T cells after yellow fever vaccination (dated by TCRdb to between 2019 and 2020). Library preparation employed 5' RACE. Sequenced using an Illumina NovaSeq 6000. TCRdb took the public reads, trimmed them with fastp at Q25, ran MiXCR for clone calling and kept in-frame beta chains. Rows with one shared CDR3 protein collapse into an entry with the most common genes and DNA. For this sample there are about 320,000 distinct CDR3 sequences; about 10% appear just once. 3% to 3.5% of the sample lies in the top ten. The treatment or condition label, as the study defines it: live attenuated yellow fever vaccine strain. The starting material was CD4+ T cells sorted from PBMCs, obtained 45 days after the yellow fever booster vaccination. These TCRs come from a man aged 18 to 30 who received the YFV17D yellow fever vaccine.

This clonotype was counted a few times. CDR3 protein: CASSLLAWGQPQHF. In DNA, the CDR3 is TGTGCCAGCAGCTTGCTTGCCTGGGGACAGCCCCAGCATTTT. The chain combines TRBV7-2 with TRBJ1-5; D call uncertain. The CDR3 has 14 amino acids. V shed 3 bases and J shed 7 bases, with 13 bases lying between them. Looked up from germline, CDR1 is SGHTA and CDR2 is FQGNSA.

V gene TRBV19 combines with J gene TRBJ2-1; 8 bases agree with TRBD2. With 1 base clipped from V and 8 bases from J, the junction kept 4 bases outside the gene matches. Germline V CDR1 and CDR2: LNHDA, SQIVND (reference sequence). This CDR3 comprises 14 residues. CDR3 nucleotides: TGTGCCAGTAGTATAGGTGGACTAGCCCATGAGCAGTTCTTC. Protein product: CASSIGGLAHEQFF.

This clonotype appeared many times. The chain joins TRBV7-6 to TRBJ2-5, with 8 positions matching TRBD1. CDR3 length equals 16 residues. CDR1 and CDR2 from the germline V gene are SGHVS and FNYEAQ. V was clipped by 2 bases and J by 5 bases; unmatched bases: 10. The CDR3 sequence: CASSLRPGGAGETQYF. CDR3 in DNA: TGTGCCAGCAGCTTACGACCAGGGGGCGCGGGGGAGACCCAGTACTTC.

Written as DNA, the CDR3 is TGTGCCTGCCGGGGGGTACTAGCCAAAAACATTCAGTACTTC. Protein: CACRGVLAKNIQYF. The rearrangement uses TRBV30 and TRBJ2-4; 7 nucleotides match TRBD2. Trimming took 6 bases from V and 0 from J; bases not matched to a gene: 5. The CDR3 is 14 amino acids. Germline V gene lookup returns CDR1 GTSNPN and CDR2 SVGIG (reference sequence).

Many counts were recorded for this clonotype. The chain combines TRBV5-6 with TRBJ2-5, with TRBD2 matching 9 bases. J was trimmed by 6 bases and V by 4 bases; bases with no gene match: 13. The V gene's germline CDR1 is SGHDT and CDR2 YYEEEE. The CDR3 loop spans 16 amino acids. CDR3 protein: CASSHRTPGLAKTQYF. The CDR3 DNA reads TGTGCCAGCAGCCATCGAACCCCGGGACTAGCAAAGACCCAGTACTTC.

The rearrangement joins TRBV5-1 to TRBJ2-3; the D call may be TRBD1 or TRBD2 (5 bases each). CDR3 length equals 14 residues. V dropped 4 bases and J dropped 0 bases, with 9 bases sitting between them. Germline V gene lookup returns CDR1 SGHRS and CDR2 YFSETQ. Written as DNA, the CDR3 is TGCGCCAGCAGCGAGGGACGCAGCACAGATACGCAGTATTTT. Its protein product is CASSEGRSTDTQYF.

The chain uses TRBV7-9 and TRBJ1-2; D ambiguous. The V and J ends lost 0 bases and 8 bases respectively, with 13 bases between them. CDR3 size: 14 residues. The germline CDR1 and CDR2 sequences are SEHNR and FQNEAQ (reference sequence). As DNA, the CDR3 is TGTGCCAGCAGCTTAGCGCAAGGCGCTCTGGGCTACACCTTC. It yields the protein CASSLAQGALGYTF.

V gene TRBV25-1 combines with J gene TRBJ1-4; D not resolved. The CDR3 length is 13 residues. Per germline, CDR1 MGHDK and CDR2 SYGVNS. Trimming removed 5 bases at V and 13 bases at J, with 17 bases between. The CDR3 sequence is CASSLGTLDGLFF. In nucleotides, the CDR3 is TGTGCCAGCAGTCTCGGTACGCTCGACGGACTGTTTTTT.

This clonotype has more than one count but fewer than ten. The rearrangement links TRBV20-1 to TRBJ2-3; D call uncertain. This CDR3 is built from 13 residues. V gave up 6 bases and J gave up 6 bases, with 16 bases separating them. From germline, CDR1 is DFQATT and CDR2 SNEGSKA (reference sequence). Here the CDR3 DNA reads TGCAGTGCAGAGACCAGAGTTAAGGATACGCAGTATTTT. As protein: CSAETRVKDTQYF.

The chain combines TRBV6-6 with TRBJ2-4, with D possibly called TRBD1 or TRBD2 (7 bases each). The CDR3 has 15 residues. The germline V and J ends were trimmed by 7 bases and 7 bases, with 20 bases remaining between them. Per germline, CDR1 MNHNY and CDR2 SVGAGI (reference sequence). CDR3: CASTPGGAGGNIQYF. The CDR3 DNA follows: TGTGCCAGCACCCCAGGGGGGGCCGGAGGGAACATTCAGTACTTC.

The V gene is TRBV18, the J gene TRBJ1-1; 8 positions match TRBD1. Germline trimming cut 6 bases from V and 7 bases from J; bases unmatched to any gene: 7. The germline V gene encodes CDR1 KGHSH and CDR2 LQKENI. The CDR3 totals 13 residues. The CDR3 region has the DNA TGTGCCAGCTCGGAGGACAGGGACCTTGAAGCTTTCTTT. Translating it yields CASSEDRDLEAFF.